These 32 T cell receptor beta chains were sequenced from one sample in a study of blood T cell repertoires in COVID-19 (dated by TCRdb to 2020 to 2022). Receptor libraries were prepared by the immunoSEQ multiplex PCR assay. TCRdb holds this immuneACCESS table with in-frame rearrangements only. Some clones are missing; in checked studies, unresolved V genes explain under half, and the rest has no known cause. In this sample the table shows hundreds of thousands of clones, approximately 90% of which occur a single time. 1.1% of the sample belongs to the ten largest clones. The specimen sequenced was PBMCs or T cells enriched from blood (not recorded which). The source of these receptors is a man aged 30 to 39 who had recovered from COVID-19.

V and J are TRBV29-1 and TRBJ2-7, with D possibly being TRBD1 (6 bases). V was cut by 4 bases and J by 0 bases, with 13 bases left in between. There are 14 residues in the CDR3. CDR1 and CDR2 (germline): SQVTM, ANQGSEA. In DNA, the CDR3 is TGCAGCGTTGTAGGACAGTCGAACTCCTACGAGCAGTACTTC. Amino acid sequence: CSVVGQSNSYEQYF.

CDR3: CASSQVSGELFF. Here the CDR3 DNA reads TGTGCCAGCAGCCAAGTCTCCGGGGAGCTGTTTTTT. The J gene is TRBJ2-2, the V gene TRBV3-1 (or the pseudogene TRBV3-2); D remains unclear. The CDR3 totals 12 residues. Trimming shortened V by 1 base and J by 6 bases, and 3 bases separated the two germline ends. CDR1 LGHDT and CDR2 YNNKEL come from the germline V gene (reference sequence).

V gene TRBV4-1 combines with J gene TRBJ2-1; D may be TRBD2 (6 bases). Germline loops: CDR1 MGHRA, CDR2 YSYEKL. V was pared by 1 base and J by 1 base, with 14 bases between. This CDR3 comprises 17 residues. The CDR3 sequence: CASSQVSTSSSYNEQFF. In DNA form, the CDR3 reads TGCGCCAGCAGCCAAGTGTCTACTAGCTCGTCCTACAATGAGCAGTTCTTC.

The chain recombines TRBV2 with TRBJ2-7; D possibly corresponds to TRBD2 (6 bases). The CDR3 has 15 residues. Germline CDR1 reads SNHLY; CDR2 reads FYNNEI. The V end lost 8 bases, the J end lost 0 bases, and 17 bases lay between the germline ends. The CDR3 DNA sequence: TGTGCCAGCGGAGTTGGTAGCGGAAACTCCTACGAGCAGTACTTC. It translates to CASGVGSGNSYEQYF.

V usage is TRBV7-2 and J usage is TRBJ2-3; 12 bases match TRBD2. The CDR3 sequence is 16 residues long. V shed 3 bases and J 10 bases; nucleotides not matched to a gene: 11. Germline V CDR1 and CDR2: SGHTA, FQGNSA. The CDR3 nucleotides are TGTGCCAGCAGCTTTTGGTCCCTAGCGGGAGGGGGGCCGCAGTATTTT. Amino acids: CASSFWSLAGGGPQYF.

The chain employs TRBV28 and TRBJ2-1, with 9 bases identical to TRBD2. The CDR3 totals 16 residues. The J segment lost 5 bases and the V segment lost 4 bases, leaving 9 bases of the junction unmatched. Germline assignment: CDR1 MDHEN and CDR2 SYDVKM. The CDR3 spells CASSSPPTSGDNEQFF. The DNA for the CDR3 is TGTGCCAGCAGTTCCCCGCCGACTAGCGGTGACAATGAGCAGTTCTTC.

The chain is built from TRBV7-9 and TRBJ1-2; the match to TRBD1 covers 8 bases. V shed 7 bases and J 5 bases; nucleotides not matched to a gene: 12. The CDR3 sequence is 15 residues long. The germline gives CDR1 SEHNR, CDR2 FQNEAQ (reference sequence). The CDR3 DNA is TGTGCCAGCACCAACACCGGGACAGGAACATATGGCTACACCTTC. It codes for CASTNTGTGTYGYTF.

The chain joins TRBV28 to TRBJ1-2; 12 bases map to TRBD1. From germline, CDR1 is MDHEN and CDR2 SYDVKM. CDR3 length equals 18 residues. V lost 9 bases to trimming and J lost 8 bases; unmatched junction nucleotides: 22. CDR3 loop: CASGATGTGGGRAFGYTF. The CDR3, as DNA: TGTGCCAGTGGAGCTACCGGGACAGGGGGCGGAAGGGCCTTCGGCTACACCTTC.

The chain has TRBV6-5 and TRBJ1-2, with 7 bases that match TRBD1. There are 14 residues in the CDR3. CDR1 and CDR2 (germline): MNHEY, SVGAGI. V gave up 7 bases and J gave up 0 bases; unmatched junction bases: 5. The CDR3 nucleotides read TGTGCCAGCACCGGGGACAGCACTAACTATGGCTACACCTTC. It yields the protein CASTGDSTNYGYTF.

The chain combines TRBV5-4 with TRBJ1-1; a weak D match, TRBD1 (6 bases). Per the germline V gene, CDR1 is SGHNT and CDR2 is YYREEE (reference sequence). V lost 4 bases to trimming and J lost 5 bases, with 18 bases between them. The CDR3 is made up of 15 amino acids. CDR3 sequence (DNA): TGTGCCAGCAGCACGGGGTTAGGGGGGGTAACTGAAGCTTTCTTT. Protein sequence: CASSTGLGGVTEAFF.

The chain is built from TRBV10-3 and TRBJ2-1; TRBD2 might be the D (6 bases). This CDR3 spans 12 amino acids. Trimming took off 3 bases at V and 9 bases at J, with 9 bases between the two ends. The germline CDR1 and CDR2 sequences are ENHRY and SYGVKD. Here the CDR3 DNA reads TGTGCCATCAGTGATTCGGGAGTTGAGCAGTTCTTC. Amino acid sequence: CAISDSGVEQFF.

This clone was counted once. The gene calls are TRBV27 and TRBJ2-7; possible D gene TRBD2, 6 bases. The V end was cut by 3 bases, the J end by 3 bases, with 15 bases between. This CDR3 is built from 15 residues. Germline assignment: CDR1 MNHEY and CDR2 SMNVEV (reference sequence). The CDR3, as DNA: TGTGCCAGCAGTTTGGCGGGATCCGCATACTACGAGCAGTACTTC. It encodes CASSLAGSAYYEQYF.

The V call is TRBV28, the J call TRBJ2-5; maybe TRBD1 (6 bases). V dropped 6 bases and J dropped 3 bases, with 11 bases sitting between them. The CDR3 totals 13 residues. Germline V gene data show CDR1 as MDHEN and CDR2 as SYDVKM. The CDR3 protein is CASREGVEETQYF. For the CDR3, the DNA is TGTGCCAGCAGAGAGGGGGTGGAAGAGACCCAGTACTTC.

The chain is built from TRBV5-8 and TRBJ2-3, with unresolved D. Trimming removed 2 bases at V and 0 bases at J, with 4 bases between. Germline CDR1 SGHTS, CDR2 YDEGEE. The CDR3 sequence is 13 residues long. CDR3: CASSFSSTDTQYF. The CDR3 nucleotides read TGTGCCAGCAGCTTTAGTAGCACAGATACGCAGTATTTT.

V usage is TRBV28 and J usage is TRBJ2-7; a possible D gene is TRBD2 (6 bases). The germline V gene has CDR1 MDHEN and CDR2 SYDVKM. The CDR3 covers 14 residues. Between the trimmed V and J ends, which lost 7 bases and 3 bases, there was a span of 16 bases. CDR3 nucleotide sequence: TGTGCCAGCAACCTTATGGGGGGAAGCTACGAGCAGTACTTC. It is translated as CASNLMGGSYEQYF.

The chain uses TRBV5-4 and TRBJ2-7, with 7 bases fitting TRBD1. V shed 4 bases, J shed 6 bases, and the junction held 16 bases outside the gene matches. CDR3 length: 16 residues. Germline V gene sequence: CDR1 SGHNT, CDR2 YYREEE (reference sequence). The CDR3 nucleotides read TGTGCCAGCAGCCCCCAAGGTGAGGGGGCCCTAAGCGAGCAGTACTTC. Translated, it gives CASSPQGEGALSEQYF. Variable domain in full (rest from reference TRBV5-4 and TRBJ2-7): ETGVTQSPTHLIKTRGQQVTLRCSSQSGHNTVSWYQQALGQGPQFIFQYYREEENGRGNFPPRFSGLQFPNYSSELNVNALELDDSALYLCASSPQGEGALSEQYFGPGTRLTVT.

This chain uses TRBV28 with TRBJ2-7; TRBD2 is a possible D gene (6 bases). V shed 9 bases and J shed 5 bases, with 8 bases lying between them. Germline V gene data show CDR1 as MDHEN and CDR2 as SYDVKM. The CDR3 totals 10 residues. The DNA of the CDR3 is TGTGCCAGTGCGGGGCACGAGCAGTACTTC. Its translation: CASAGHEQYF.

The chain carries TRBV3-1 (or the pseudogene TRBV3-2) and TRBJ1-6; D ambiguous. Looked up from germline, CDR1 is LGHDT and CDR2 is YNNKEL (reference sequence). CDR3 length equals 15 residues. V was cut by 4 bases and J by 7 bases, with 14 bases left in between. The CDR3 nucleotides read TGTGCCAGCAGCCCTCAGGTTCACAGCAATTCACCCCTCCACTTT. Translation: CASSPQVHSNSPLHF.

This clone was observed once. V gene TRBV5-4 combines with J gene TRBJ1-4, with 7 bases fitting TRBD1. The CDR3 extends over 17 amino acids. The trim removed 4 bases at V and 0 bases at J, leaving 9 bases unmatched. The germline CDR1 and CDR2 sequences are SGHNT and YYREEE (reference sequence). The CDR3 nucleotides read TGTGCCAGCAGCCCTGGGACAGCCCTTACAACTAATGAAAAACTGTTTTTT. Translating gives CASSPGTALTTNEKLFF. Drawing the rest from reference TRBV5-4 and TRBJ1-4, the complete variable domain is ETGVTQSPTHLIKTRGQQVTLRCSSQSGHNTVSWYQQALGQGPQFIFQYYREEENGRGNFPPRFSGLQFPNYSSELNVNALELDDSALYLCASSPGTALTTNEKLFFGSGTQLSVL.

This chain uses TRBV20-1 with TRBJ2-7; possible D gene TRBD1, 5 bases. Trimming removed 5 bases at V and 3 bases at J, with 8 bases between. Germline V gene data show CDR1 as DFQATT and CDR2 as SNEGSKA (reference sequence). The CDR3 runs 11 residues. The CDR3 spells CSAADSYEQYF. CDR3 in DNA: TGCAGTGCTGCAGACAGCTACGAGCAGTACTTC.

The chain joins TRBV20-1 to TRBJ1-4; no firm D call. Germline V lookup: CDR1 DFQATT, CDR2 SNEGSKA (reference sequence). The CDR3 is 11 amino acids. V was cut by 5 bases and J by 8 bases, with 9 bases left in between. The CDR3 spells CSAPLEEKLFF. The CDR3, as DNA: TGCAGTGCTCCCCTTGAGGAAAAACTGTTTTTT.

CDR3 region: CASSQTGSGNYGYTF. DNA for the CDR3: TGTGCCAGCAGCCAGACAGGGTCCGGTAACTATGGCTACACCTTC. The chain links TRBV7-6 to TRBJ1-2; 7 nucleotides align to TRBD1. Germline assignment: CDR1 SGHVS and CDR2 FNYEAQ. The CDR3 has 15 amino acids. V was pared by 5 bases and J by 1 base, with 7 bases of the junction left unmatched.

V gene TRBV23-1 combines with J gene TRBJ2-4, with a tentative D call TRBD2 (6 bases). TRBV23-1 is recorded as an ORF, its role being uncertain. There are 19 residues in the CDR3. Trimming shortened V by 0 bases and J by 1 base, and 19 bases separated the two germline ends. The CDR3 here is CASSQSTRGRLMAKNIQYF. In nucleotides, the CDR3 is TGCGCCAGCAGTCAATCGACGCGGGGTAGGCTTATGGCCAAAAACATTCAGTACTTC.

The CDR3 coding sequence is TGTGCCAGTATTTCCGGGAGACTTAGCACCGGGGAGCTGTTTTTT. Protein: CASISGRLSTGELFF. The chain is built from TRBV19 and TRBJ2-2, with D perhaps matching TRBD2 (6 bases). Trimming took off 7 bases at V and 4 bases at J, with 16 bases between the two ends. This CDR3 has 15 amino acids. Germline V gives CDR1 LNHDA, CDR2 SQIVND (reference sequence).

With respect to this clone: The sample holds other DNA sequences that translate to the same CDR3. The chain is built from TRBV6-5 and TRBJ2-7; D remains ambiguous. V was pared by 2 bases and J by 3 bases, with 8 bases between. The length of the CDR3 is 13 residues. In germline, CDR1 is MNHEY, CDR2 SVGAGI. The CDR3 DNA sequence: TGTGCCAGCAGTTACCGTGACAACTACGAGCAGTACTTC. This gives the protein CASSYRDNYEQYF.

This clone was recorded a few times. The chain is built from TRBV28 and TRBJ1-6; D is undetermined. V gave up 5 bases and J gave up 1 base, with 9 bases separating them. Germline lookup yields CDR1 MDHEN and CDR2 SYDVKM. The CDR3 totals 15 residues. CDR3 in DNA: TGTGCCAGCAGTCCCCAGCGGTCCTATAATTCACCCCTCCACTTT. Residues: CASSPQRSYNSPLHF.

V is TRBV5-1 and J is TRBJ2-7; D ambiguous. From germline, CDR1 is SGHRS and CDR2 YFSETQ. V gave up 0 bases and J gave up 5 bases, with 12 bases separating them. This CDR3 contains 14 residues. The CDR3 protein is CASSLAFRQDEQYF. The CDR3 nucleotides read TGCGCCAGCAGCTTGGCCTTCAGACAAGACGAGCAGTACTTC.

J is TRBJ1-1 and V is TRBV19; D might be TRBD1 (5 bases). Germline CDR1 reads LNHDA; CDR2 reads SQIVND (reference sequence). The V gene lost 1 base and the J gene lost 1 base, with 10 bases spanning the gap. The CDR3 length is 15 residues. This CDR3 is CASSIGVGPNTEAFF. The CDR3 nucleotides read TGTGCCAGTAGTATAGGAGTGGGGCCGAACACTGAAGCTTTCTTT.

The chain links TRBV30 to TRBJ2-2, with D unresolved. Germline V gene sequence: CDR1 GTSNPN, CDR2 SVGIG (reference sequence). This CDR3 comprises 13 residues. Trimming removed 8 bases from V and 7 bases from J, with 17 bases in between. As DNA, the CDR3 is TGTGCCGGCGCCCCCCTCGGGTTCGGGGAGCTGTTTTTT. Protein: CAGAPLGFGELFF.

This clone has just a few counts. The chain uses TRBV13 and TRBJ2-1; 8 bases fit TRBD1. Germline V lookup: CDR1 PRHDT, CDR2 FYEKMQ (reference sequence). Trimming removed 5 bases from V and 4 bases from J; junction bases left unmatched: 10. The CDR3 contains 16 residues. The CDR3 region is CASSPSGGGFYNEQFF. The CDR3 DNA reads TGTGCCAGCAGCCCCTCAGGGGGCGGTTTTTACAATGAGCAGTTCTTC.

The chain uses TRBV10-3 and TRBJ2-2; 9 bases map to TRBD2. CDR3 length: 15 amino acids. Germline V gene data show CDR1 as ENHRY and CDR2 as SYGVKD. V was pared by 7 bases and J by 6 bases, with 9 bases of the junction left unmatched. CDR3: CAIMMTSGWSGELFF. CDR3 bases: TGTGCCATCATGATGACTAGCGGTTGGTCCGGGGAGCTGTTTTTT.

This rearrangement joins TRBV9 to TRBJ1-1; perhaps TRBD1 as D (5 bases). CDR3 size: 14 residues. Germline assignment: CDR1 SGDLS and CDR2 YYNGEE. The ends were cut back, 2 bases at V and 4 bases at J, with 12 bases in the middle. The CDR3 DNA is TGTGCCAGCAGCGTGGCTGGGGCTGGCACTGAAGCTTTCTTT. It is translated as CASSVAGAGTEAFF.